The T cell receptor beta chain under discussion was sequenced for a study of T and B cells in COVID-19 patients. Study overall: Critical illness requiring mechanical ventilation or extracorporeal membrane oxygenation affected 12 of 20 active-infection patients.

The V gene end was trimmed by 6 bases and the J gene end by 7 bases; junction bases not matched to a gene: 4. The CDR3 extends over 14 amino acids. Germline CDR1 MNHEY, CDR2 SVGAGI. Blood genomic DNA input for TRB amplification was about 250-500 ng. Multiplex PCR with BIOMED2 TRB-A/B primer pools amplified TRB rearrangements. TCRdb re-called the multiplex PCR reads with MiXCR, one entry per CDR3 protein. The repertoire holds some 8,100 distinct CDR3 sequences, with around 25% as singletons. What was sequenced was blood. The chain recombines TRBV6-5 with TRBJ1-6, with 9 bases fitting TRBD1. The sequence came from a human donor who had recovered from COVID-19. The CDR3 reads CASSLGQGNSPLHF. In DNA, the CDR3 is TGTGCCAGCAGCCTCGGACAGGGGAATTCACCCCTCCACTTT.